This is a list of T cell receptor beta chains from one sample in a study of T cell responses to AZD1222 COVID-19 vaccine. Profiling relied on immunoSEQ multiplex PCR, and the TCRdb table lists in-frame clones only, not all of them. Among 110,000 to 150,000 clones listed, under 95% were seen once. The sample was peripheral blood, taken on day 0 of AZD1222 vaccination. The receptors derive from an adult in good health. The CDR3 runs from the conserved cysteine through the conserved F or W. Each record gives: clone size, V gene, D gene, J gene, CDR3 length, CDR3 DNA, CDR3 protein. The D gene is left open where the match is weak. Clone size is given for some rows only: seen once, a few or many times, or a class if the clone is expanded.

size: .
V: TRBV28
D: .
J: TRBJ1-4
length: 15
DNA: TGTGCCAGCAGAATGGGGGGGGGCGCTAATGAAAAACTGTTTTTT
CDR3: CASRMGGGANEKLFF

size: .
V: TRBV6-5
D: .
J: TRBJ2-2
length: 13
DNA: TGTGCCAGCATCGCGCGGAACACCGGGGAGCTGTTTTTT
CDR3: CASIARNTGELFF

size: once
V: TRBV28
D: .
J: TRBJ1-1
length: 14
DNA: TGTGCCAGCAGTTTAGGGGTTGGGGGCACTGAAGCTTTCTTT
CDR3: CASSLGVGGTEAFF

size: .
V: TRBV7-2
D: .
J: TRBJ1-5
length: 14
DNA: TGTGCCAGCAGCTTAAGGTGGAGTGGAGCCCCCCAGCATTTT
CDR3: CASSLRWSGAPQHF

size: .
V: TRBV18
D: .
J: TRBJ1-6
length: 14
DNA: TGTGCCAGCTCACCATCCGGGAGGGATTCACCCCTCCACTTT
CDR3: CASSPSGRDSPLHF

size: once
V: TRBV24-1
D: .
J: TRBJ2-1
length: 15
DNA: TGTGCCACCAGTGAGACCGGGAGCTCCTACAATGAGCAGTTCTTC
CDR3: CATSETGSSYNEQFF

size: .
V: TRBV19
D: .
J: TRBJ2-7
length: 14
DNA: TGTGCCAGTAGTACTCGAAGGACAGCCTACGAGCAGTACTTC
CDR3: CASSTRRTAYEQYF

size: .
V: TRBV7-6
D: .
J: TRBJ2-3
length: 13
DNA: TGTGCCAGCAGCTTAGGACGGGGAGATACGCAGTATTTT
CDR3: CASSLGRGDTQYF

size: .
V: TRBV7-2
D: TRBD1
J: TRBJ1-2
length: 14
DNA: TGTGCCAGCAGCGCCCAGGGGGCTATCTATGGCTACACCTTC
CDR3: CASSAQGAIYGYTF

size: .
V: TRBV7-8
D: TRBD1
J: TRBJ2-7
length: 15
DNA: TGTGCCAGCAGCTCCGGGACAGGGAAATTCCACGAGCAGTACTTC
CDR3: CASSSGTGKFHEQYF

size: .
V: TRBV7-2
D: .
J: TRBJ2-2
length: 15
DNA: TGTGCCAGCAGCTTATCGGGGGGCGCCGGCGGGGAGCTGTTTTTT
CDR3: CASSLSGGAGGELFF

size: .
V: TRBV5-5
D: TRBD1
J: TRBJ2-7
length: 15
DNA: TGTGCCAGCAGCTTGGGTCCCGGGACAGTCTACGAGCAGTACTTC
CDR3: CASSLGPGTVYEQYF

size: .
V: TRBV27
D: .
J: TRBJ2-7
length: 13
DNA: TGTGCCAGCAGTTTAGACCGGGACTACGAGCAGTACTTC
CDR3: CASSLDRDYEQYF

size: .
V: TRBV5-1
D: .
J: TRBJ2-3
length: 12
DNA: TGCGCCAGCAGCTCACCCACAGATACGCAGTATTTT
CDR3: CASSSPTDTQYF

size: .
V: TRBV6-2/TRBV6-3
D: .
J: TRBJ2-1
length: 14
DNA: TGTGCCAGCAGTTACGTTTCAGGGGTCGATGAGCAGTTCTTC
CDR3: CASSYVSGVDEQFF

size: .
V: TRBV7-8
D: .
J: TRBJ2-6
length: 15
DNA: TGTGCCAGCAGGCCCTCGGAGGCTGGGGCCAACGTCCTGACTTTC
CDR3: CASRPSEAGANVLTF

size: .
V: TRBV5-1
D: .
J: TRBJ2-3
length: 14
DNA: TGCGCCAGCAGCTTGGGTGTTTCGGATGATACGCAGTATTTT
CDR3: CASSLGVSDDTQYF

size: .
V: TRBV19
D: .
J: TRBJ1-4
length: 14
DNA: TGTGCCAGTACATCACTCCGGGGGGAGGAAAAACTGTTTTTT
CDR3: CASTSLRGEEKLFF

size: .
V: TRBV12-3/TRBV12-4
D: .
J: TRBJ2-6
length: 12
DNA: TGTGCCAGCAGTTTACAGGCTCAGCCGGGGACTTTC
CDR3: CASSLQAQPGTF

size: once
V: TRBV3-1/TRBV3-2
D: .
J: TRBJ2-5
length: 14
DNA: TGTGCCAGCAGCCAAGCGATTGGGAGGGAGACCCAGTACTTC
CDR3: CASSQAIGRETQYF

size: .
V: TRBV5-5
D: .
J: TRBJ1-5
length: 15
DNA: TGTGCCAGCAGCTTGGGACCGGGGAGCAATCAGCCCCAGCATTTT
CDR3: CASSLGPGSNQPQHF

size: few
V: TRBV9
D: .
J: TRBJ2-1
length: 12
DNA: TGTGCCAGCAGCCCTGGTTACAATGAGCAGTTCTTC
CDR3: CASSPGYNEQFF

size: .
V: TRBV5-6
D: TRBD1
J: TRBJ2-5
length: 16
DNA: TGTGCCAGCAGCGGACCCGGGACAGGGATACAAGAGACCCAGTACTTC
CDR3: CASSGPGTGIQETQYF

size: .
V: TRBV11-3
D: .
J: TRBJ1-1
length: 13
DNA: TGTGCCAGCAGCCCTGGGGGGGACACTGAAGCTTTCTTT
CDR3: CASSPGGDTEAFF

size: .
V: TRBV6-2/TRBV6-3
D: .
J: TRBJ2-7
length: 13
DNA: TGTGCCAGCAGTCACCAATCCCACTACGAGCAGTACTTC
CDR3: CASSHQSHYEQYF

size: .
V: TRBV3-1/TRBV3-2
D: .
J: TRBJ1-6
length: 17
DNA: TGTGCCAGCAGCCATCCCTACGGTGGGCAGGGGAATTCACCCCTCCACTTT
CDR3: CASSHPYGGQGNSPLHF

size: .
V: TRBV9
D: .
J: TRBJ2-2
length: 14
DNA: TGTGCCAGCAGCGTGGAGGGGGCAGGCGGGGAGCTGTTTTTT
CDR3: CASSVEGAGGELFF

size: once
V: TRBV5-4
D: .
J: TRBJ1-3
length: 16
DNA: TGTGCCAGCAGCCCGCGAGGGGGAAATCAAGGAAACACCATATATTTT
CDR3: CASSPRGGNQGNTIYF

size: once
V: TRBV5-1
D: .
J: TRBJ1-2
length: 14
DNA: TGCGCCAGCAGCTCCGGGGATGATAACTATGGCTACACCTTC
CDR3: CASSSGDDNYGYTF

size: .
V: TRBV10-3
D: .
J: TRBJ1-3
length: 16
DNA: TGTGCCATCAGTGAGTTTTCGGGGGACTCAGTTAACACCATATATTTT
CDR3: CAISEFSGDSVNTIYF

size: .
V: TRBV7-2
D: .
J: TRBJ1-6
length: 16
DNA: TGTGCCAGCAGCTTAGTCGGTCAGGGCTATAATTCACCCCTCCACTTT
CDR3: CASSLVGQGYNSPLHF

size: few
V: TRBV25-1
D: .
J: TRBJ2-2
length: 16
DNA: TGTGCCAGCAGTGGCCCGCCCCTCGCGAACACCGGGGAGCTGTTTTTT
CDR3: CASSGPPLANTGELFF